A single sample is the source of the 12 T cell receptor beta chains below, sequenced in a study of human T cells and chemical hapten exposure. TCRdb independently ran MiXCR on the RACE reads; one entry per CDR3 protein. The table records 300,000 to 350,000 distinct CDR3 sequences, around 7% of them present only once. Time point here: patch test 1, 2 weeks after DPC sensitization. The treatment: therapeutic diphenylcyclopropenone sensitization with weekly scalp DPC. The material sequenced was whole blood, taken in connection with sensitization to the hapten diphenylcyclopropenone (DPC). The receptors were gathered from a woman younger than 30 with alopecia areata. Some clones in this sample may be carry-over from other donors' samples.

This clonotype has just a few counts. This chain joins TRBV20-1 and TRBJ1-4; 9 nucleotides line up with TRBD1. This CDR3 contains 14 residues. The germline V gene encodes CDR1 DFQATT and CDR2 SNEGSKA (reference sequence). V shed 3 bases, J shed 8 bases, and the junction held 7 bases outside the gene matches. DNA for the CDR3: TGCAGTGCTAGGGAGACAGGGGGACGCGAAAAACTGTTTTTT. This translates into CSARETGGREKLFF.

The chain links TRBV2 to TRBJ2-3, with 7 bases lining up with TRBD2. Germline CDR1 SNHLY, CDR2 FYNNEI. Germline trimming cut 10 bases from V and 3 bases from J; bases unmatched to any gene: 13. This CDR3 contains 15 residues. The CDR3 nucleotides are TGTGCCATTTCCTTGAGTTCCGGGGGGACAGATACGCAGTATTTT. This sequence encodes CAISLSSGGTDTQYF.

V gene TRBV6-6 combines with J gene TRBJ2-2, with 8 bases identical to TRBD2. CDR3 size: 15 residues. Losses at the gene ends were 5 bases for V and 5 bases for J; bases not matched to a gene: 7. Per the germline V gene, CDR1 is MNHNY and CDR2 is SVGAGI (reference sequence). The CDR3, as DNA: TGTGCCAGCAGTATAAAGGGACTAGGGACCGGGGAGCTGTTTTTT. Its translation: CASSIKGLGTGELFF.

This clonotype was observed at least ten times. DNA for the CDR3: TGTGCCAGCAGCTTAGAACGCTCTTCCTTTGGCACAGATACGCAGTATTTT. It yields the protein CASSLERSSFGTDTQYF. The J gene is TRBJ2-3, the V gene TRBV7-8, with D hard to call. This CDR3 spans 17 amino acids. The V end was cut by 1 base, the J end by 1 base, with 15 bases between. CDR1 is SGHVS, CDR2 FQNEAQ, per germline.

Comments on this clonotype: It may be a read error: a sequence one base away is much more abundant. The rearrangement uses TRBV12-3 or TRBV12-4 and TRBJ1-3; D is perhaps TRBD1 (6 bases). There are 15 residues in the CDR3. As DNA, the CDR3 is TGTGCCAGCAGCCGACAGGTATTCTCCGGAAACACCGTATATTTT. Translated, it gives CASSRQVFSGNTVYF.

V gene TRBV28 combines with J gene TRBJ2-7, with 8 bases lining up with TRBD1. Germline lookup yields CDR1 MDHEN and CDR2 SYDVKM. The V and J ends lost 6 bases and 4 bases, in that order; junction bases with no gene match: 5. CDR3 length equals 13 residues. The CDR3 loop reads CASRLDREYEQYF. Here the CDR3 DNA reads TGTGCCAGCAGATTGGACAGGGAGTACGAGCAGTACTTC.

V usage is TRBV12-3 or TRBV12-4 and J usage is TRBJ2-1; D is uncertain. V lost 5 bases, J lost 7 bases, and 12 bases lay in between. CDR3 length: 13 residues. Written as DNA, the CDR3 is TGTGCCAGCAGTGGCACTACAACGAATGAGCAGTTCTTC. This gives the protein CASSGTTTNEQFF.

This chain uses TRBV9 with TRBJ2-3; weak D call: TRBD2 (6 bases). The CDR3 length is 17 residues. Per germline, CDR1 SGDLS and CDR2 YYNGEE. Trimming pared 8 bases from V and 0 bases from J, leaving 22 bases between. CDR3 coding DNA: TGTGCCAGTACTCAACTAGCCGGGGGTCCGAGCACAGATACGCAGTATTTT. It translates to CASTQLAGGPSTDTQYF.

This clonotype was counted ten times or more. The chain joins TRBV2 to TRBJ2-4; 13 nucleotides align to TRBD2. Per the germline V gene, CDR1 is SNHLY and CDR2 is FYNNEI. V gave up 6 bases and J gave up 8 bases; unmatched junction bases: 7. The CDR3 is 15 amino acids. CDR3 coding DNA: TGTGCCAGCAGGGCAACTAGCGGGGGGGCTCACATTCAGTACTTC. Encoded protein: CASRATSGGAHIQYF.

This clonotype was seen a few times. CDR3 sequence: CASVAIYNEQFF. In DNA form, the CDR3 reads TGTGCTAGTGTAGCGATCTACAATGAGCAGTTCTTC. The chain links TRBV12-5 to TRBJ2-1; D might be TRBD2 (5 bases). CDR1 is LGHNT, CDR2 FRNRAP, per germline. The CDR3 spans 12 residues. The V end lost 7 bases, the J end lost 3 bases, and 7 bases lay between the germline ends.

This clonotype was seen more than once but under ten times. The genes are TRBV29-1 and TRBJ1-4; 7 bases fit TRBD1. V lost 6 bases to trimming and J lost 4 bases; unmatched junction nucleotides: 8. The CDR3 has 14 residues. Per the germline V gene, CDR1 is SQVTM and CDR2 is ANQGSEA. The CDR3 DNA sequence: TGCAGCGTCCAGGTGACAGGGATTAATGAAAAACTGTTTTTT. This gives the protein CSVQVTGINEKLFF.

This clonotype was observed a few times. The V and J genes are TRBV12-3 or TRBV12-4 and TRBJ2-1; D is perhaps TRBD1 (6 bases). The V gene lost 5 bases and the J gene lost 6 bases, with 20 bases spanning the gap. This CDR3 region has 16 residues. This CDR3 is CASSPQGSHVGNEQFF. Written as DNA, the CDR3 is TGTGCCAGCAGTCCCCAGGGGAGCCACGTCGGCAATGAGCAGTTCTTC.